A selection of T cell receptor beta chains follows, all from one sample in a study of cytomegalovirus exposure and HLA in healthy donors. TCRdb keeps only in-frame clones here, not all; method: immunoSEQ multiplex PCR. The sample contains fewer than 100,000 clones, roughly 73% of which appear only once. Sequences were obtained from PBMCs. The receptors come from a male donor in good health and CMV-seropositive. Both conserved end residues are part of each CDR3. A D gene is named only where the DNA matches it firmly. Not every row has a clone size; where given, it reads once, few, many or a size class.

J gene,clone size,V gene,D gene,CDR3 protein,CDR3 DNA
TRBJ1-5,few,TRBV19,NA,CASRQWDSNQPQHF,TGTGCCAGCAGACAGTGGGATAGCAATCAGCCCCAGCATTTT
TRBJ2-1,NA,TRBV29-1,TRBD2,CSARLAGDNEQFF,TGCAGCGCCCGACTAGCGGGGGACAATGAGCAGTTCTTC
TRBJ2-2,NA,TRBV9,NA,CASSVGPRGAGELFF,TGTGCCAGCAGCGTAGGTCCCAGGGGGGCCGGGGAGCTGTTTTTT
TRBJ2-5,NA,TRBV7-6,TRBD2,CASSRGLAGGYGSGETQYF,TGTGCCAGCAGCAGGGGACTAGCGGGAGGCTATGGGTCAGGAGAGACCCAGTACTTC
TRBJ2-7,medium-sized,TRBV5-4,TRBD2,CASSAGLAGTYEQYF,TGTGCCAGCAGCGCGGGACTAGCGGGCACCTACGAGCAGTACTTC
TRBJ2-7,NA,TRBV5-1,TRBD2,CASSLGGGLSYEQYF,TGCGCCAGCAGCTTGGGGGGGGGACTCTCCTACGAGCAGTACTTC
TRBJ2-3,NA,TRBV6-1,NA,CASSEMTFSSTDTQYF,TGTGCCAGCAGCGAAATGACTTTCTCTAGCACAGATACGCAGTATTTT
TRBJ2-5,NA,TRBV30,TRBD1,CAWSPGQGMWETQYF,TGTGCCTGGAGTCCTGGACAGGGGATGTGGGAGACCCAGTACTTC
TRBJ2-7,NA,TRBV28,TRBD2,CASSLWASGSYEQYF,TGTGCCAGCAGTTTATGGGCTAGCGGGAGTTACGAGCAGTACTTC
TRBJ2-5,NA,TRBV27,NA,CASSLGGTETQYF,TGTGCCAGCAGTTTGGGAGGCACTGAGACCCAGTACTTC
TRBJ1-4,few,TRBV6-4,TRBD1,CASSHRDRVKVRDNEKLFF,TGTGCCAGCAGCCACAGGGACAGGGTCAAGGTTCGGGATAATGAAAAACTGTTTTTT
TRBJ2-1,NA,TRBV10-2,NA,CASSDGRGYNEQFF,TGCGCCAGCAGTGATGGGAGGGGGTACAATGAGCAGTTCTTC
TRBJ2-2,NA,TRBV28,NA,CASKSGQGNIGELFF,TGTGCCAGCAAGTCGGGCCAGGGGAACATAGGGGAGCTGTTTTTT
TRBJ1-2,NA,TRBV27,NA,CASSPLGQANYGYTF,TGTGCCAGCAGTCCCCTAGGACAAGCTAACTATGGCTACACCTTC
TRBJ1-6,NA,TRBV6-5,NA,CASSYQGGGSPLHF,TGTGCCAGCAGTTACCAGGGAGGGGGTTCACCCCTCCACTTT
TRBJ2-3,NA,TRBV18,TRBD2,CAARRAGVKDTQYF,TGTGCCGCGAGGCGGGCGGGAGTTAAAGATACGCAGTATTTT
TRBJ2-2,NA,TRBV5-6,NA,CASSYRTAANTGELFF,TGTGCCAGCAGCTACCGGACAGCCGCGAACACCGGGGAGCTGTTTTTT
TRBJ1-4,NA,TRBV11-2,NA,CASSHGHDEKLFF,TGTGCCAGCAGCCACGGACATGATGAAAAACTGTTTTTT
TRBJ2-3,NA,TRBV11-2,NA,CASSLDRGSDTQYF,TGTGCCAGCAGCTTAGATAGAGGATCAGATACGCAGTATTTT